A selection of T cell receptor beta chains follows, all from one sample in a study of blood T cell repertoires in COVID-19. Profiled with immunoSEQ multiplex PCR; TCRdb holds only in-frame clones, not every one. This table holds about 270,000 clones, 75% to 90% found once. The sequencing input was PBMCs or T cells enriched from blood (not recorded which). The receptors shown here come from a woman aged 18-29 years who had recovered from COVID-19. The conserved cysteine and the conserved F or W are not part of the CDR3 here. The order of the fields is V gene, CDR3 protein.

>TRBV12-5
ASGLVPWAGDTEAF
>TRBV5-5
ASSLGLTVNYGYT
>TRBV5-8
ASSPRGDRGSETQY
>TRBV27
ASSLLGGHEAF
>TRBV25-1
ASSAPGGATNEKLF
>TRBV2
ASSGIGQGGYT
>TRBV27
ASSPGTVVANYGYT
>TRBV3-1/TRBV3-2
ASSLIGSDQPQH
>TRBV5-1
ASSLDGSGNTIY
>TRBV14
ASRRTGYSYEQY
>TRBV9
ASSPGLVSPDTQY